This T cell receptor (beta chain) originates from a study of T cell responses to AZD1222 COVID-19 vaccine (dated by TCRdb to the early 2020s). Broadly, across the study: A total of 233 trial participants underwent TCR sequencing, of whom about 200 had received two doses of AZD1222 and some 26 had received two doses of the MenACWY control vaccine. Trial participants were enrolled by age into 18-55, 56-69 and 70-plus year subgroups, with approximately 160, 26 and 62 TCR-sequenced participants respectively.

Of note for this clone: The target of this receptor is not known. No base quality information exists; no much larger clone differs at one position.

Here is what the overall study found, with its caveats: Conclusions about previously exposed vaccinees were limited because only five to seven AZD1222 recipients were SARS-CoV-2 seropositive at baseline. Vaccine-associated CD4 TCRs spanned the whole spike protein, with dominant responses in regions 160-218 and 743-854. Because no day 14 peak-response samples were available, the repertoires could be characterized only after the peak T cell response. The 56-69-year group was small, and its depth increase did not reach significance, likely because of low power. Nearly half of unique spike-specific TCRs reportedly recognized epitopes outside regions mutated in the B.1.351 and B.1.1.7 variants. Most participants were white British and females outnumbered males, and the authors suggested that clonal diversity may have been underestimated. Spike-specific TCR breadth and depth rose significantly after two AZD1222 doses compared with day 0 and with MenACWY recipients.

The CDR3 regions of human TCRbeta chains were analyzed by immunosequencing. From the authors' description of their analysis: TCRs in the repertoires were matched against a reference library of SARS-CoV-2-specific TCRs that had been generated with the MIRA antigen-specificity platform. Breadth meant the fraction of unique TCRs that were SARS-CoV-2-associated, whereas depth meant the fraction of total T cells that were SARS-CoV-2-associated. Each spike-specific TCR was assigned to its reactive spike region and to a CD4 or CD8 class using the MIRA data. Log10-transformed breadth and depth values were compared by one-way ANOVA with Sidak's multiple comparisons tests. The immuneACCESS repertoire file appears here via TCRdb, limited to in-frame rearrangements. These files lack a portion of the clones; in checked studies, under half of the deficit traces to unresolved V genes, and the cause of the others is not known. The D gene and trimming were derived from the DNA, and the V and J assignments and clone size from that table. Here the sample has 75,000 to 85,000 clones; 70% to 80% occur a single time. The ten largest clones add up to approximately 30% of the sample.

The CDR3 spans 12 residues, from the cysteine through the phenylalanine. The only DNA kept is the CDR3, 36 bases in frame from the first base. The germline V gene sets CDR1 to SGHTA and CDR2 to FQGNSA. V and J lose 2 bases and 0 bases, and a span of 1 base separates them. Read against the paper, the sample's time point label means: about 28 days (+/-7) after the second vaccine dose. The intended sense of this specimen's treatment or condition label: meningococcal conjugate vaccine given as trial control. The vaccinee samples were drawn from two UK trials, COV001 and COV002, one of which was a single-blind randomized controlled phase 2/3 trial testing AZD1222 (ChAdOx1 nCoV-19) in healthy adults. Trial participant PBMC samples were collected at day 0 and day 28 after the second dose for TCRbeta chain sequencing.

The rearranged chain carries TRBV7-2 and TRBJ1-2, with the D gene too uncertain to name. The sequencing here drew on peripheral blood, taken 28 days after the second dose of the MenACWY control vaccine. The receptor was derived from an adult who received the MenACWY meningococcal vaccine as a control. The CDR3 protein is CASSLTNYGYTF. The nucleotide sequence is given as TGTGCCAGCAGCTTAACTAACTATGGCTACACCTTC. Beyond the CDR3, the reference TRBV7-2 and TRBJ1-2 genes provide the residues; the full variable domain reads: GAGVSQSPSNKVTEKGKDVELRCDPISGHTALYWYRQSLGQGLEFLIYFQGNSAPDKSGLPSDRFSAERTGGSVSTLTIQRTQQEDSAVYLCASSLTNYGYTFGSGTRLTVV.